This TCR beta chain stems from a study of blood T cell repertoires in COVID-19. About the study: COVID-19 samples from acute and convalescent phases originated in the United States, Italy and Spain. Nucleic acid was either cDNA or gDNA, and it came from T cells, B-cell-depleted T cells, or PBMCs.

The V gene end was trimmed by 6 bases and the J gene end by 3 bases; junction bases not matched to a gene: 6. Germline loops: CDR1 LGHDT, CDR2 YNNKEL (reference sequence). This CDR3 spans 15 amino acids. The table came from immunoSEQ multiplex PCR; TCRdb's copy has only in-frame clones and leaves some out. The sample lists tens of thousands of clones; around 90% were seen once. The rearrangement uses TRBV3-1 (or the pseudogene TRBV3-2) and TRBJ2-2, with TRBD2 matching over 8 bases. This TCR was sampled from a middle-aged man with acute or convalescent COVID-19. The sequencing sample was made of peripheral blood. CDR3 coding DNA: TGTGCCAGCAGACCCGGGGGGGCCGACACCGGGGAGCTGTTTTTT. Residues: CASRPGGADTGELFF.